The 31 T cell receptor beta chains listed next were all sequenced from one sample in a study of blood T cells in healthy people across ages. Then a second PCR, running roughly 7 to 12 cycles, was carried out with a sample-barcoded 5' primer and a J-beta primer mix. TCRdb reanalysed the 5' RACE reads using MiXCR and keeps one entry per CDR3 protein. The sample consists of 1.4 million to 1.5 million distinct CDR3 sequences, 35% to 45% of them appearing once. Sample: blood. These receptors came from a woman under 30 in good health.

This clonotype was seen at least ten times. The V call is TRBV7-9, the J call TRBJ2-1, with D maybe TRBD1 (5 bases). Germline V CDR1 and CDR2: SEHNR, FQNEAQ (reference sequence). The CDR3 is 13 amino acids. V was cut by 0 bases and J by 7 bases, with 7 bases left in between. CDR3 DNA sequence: TGTGCCAGCAGCTTAGCATCAGGGAATGAGCAGTTCTTC. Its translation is CASSLASGNEQFF.

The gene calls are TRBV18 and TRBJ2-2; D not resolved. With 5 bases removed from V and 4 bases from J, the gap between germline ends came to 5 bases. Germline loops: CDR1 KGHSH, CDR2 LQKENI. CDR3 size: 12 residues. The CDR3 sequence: CASSTATGELFF. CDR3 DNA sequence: TGTGCCAGCTCAACCGCCACCGGGGAGCTGTTTTTT.

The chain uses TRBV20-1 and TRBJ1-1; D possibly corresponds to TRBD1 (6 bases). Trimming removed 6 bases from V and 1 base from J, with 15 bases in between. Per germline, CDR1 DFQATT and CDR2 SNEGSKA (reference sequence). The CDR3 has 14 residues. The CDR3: CSAWGTGSNTEAFF. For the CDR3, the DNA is TGCAGTGCCTGGGGAACAGGGTCGAACACTGAAGCTTTCTTT.

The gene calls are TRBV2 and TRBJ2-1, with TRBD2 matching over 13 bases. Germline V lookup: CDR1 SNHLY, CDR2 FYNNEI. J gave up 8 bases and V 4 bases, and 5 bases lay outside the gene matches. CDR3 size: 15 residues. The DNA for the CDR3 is TGTGCCAGCAGTGGACTAGCGGGGGGTAAAGATGAGCAGTTCTTC. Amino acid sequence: CASSGLAGGKDEQFF.

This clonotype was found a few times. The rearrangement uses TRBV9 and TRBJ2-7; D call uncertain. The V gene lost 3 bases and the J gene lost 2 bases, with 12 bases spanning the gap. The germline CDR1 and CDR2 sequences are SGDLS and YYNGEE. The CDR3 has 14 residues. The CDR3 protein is CASSERFGAYEQYF. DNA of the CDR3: TGTGCCAGCAGCGAGAGGTTTGGAGCCTACGAGCAGTACTTC.

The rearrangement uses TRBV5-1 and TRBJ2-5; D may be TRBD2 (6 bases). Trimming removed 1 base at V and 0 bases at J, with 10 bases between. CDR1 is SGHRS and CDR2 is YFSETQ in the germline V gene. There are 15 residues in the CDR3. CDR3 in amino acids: CASSLSAGNQETQYF. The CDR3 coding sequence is TGCGCCAGCAGCTTGAGCGCGGGGAACCAAGAGACCCAGTACTTC.

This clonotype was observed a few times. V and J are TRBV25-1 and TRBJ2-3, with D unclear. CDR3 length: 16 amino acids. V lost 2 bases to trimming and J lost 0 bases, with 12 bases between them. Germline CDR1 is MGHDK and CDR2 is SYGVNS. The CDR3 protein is CASSELGPTSTDTQYF. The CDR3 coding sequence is TGTGCCAGCAGTGAACTAGGCCCCACTAGCACAGATACGCAGTATTTT.

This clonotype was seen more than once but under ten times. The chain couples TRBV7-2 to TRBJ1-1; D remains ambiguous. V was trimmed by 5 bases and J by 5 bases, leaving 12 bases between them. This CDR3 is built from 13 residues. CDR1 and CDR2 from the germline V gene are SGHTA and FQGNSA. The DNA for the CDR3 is TGTGCCAGCAGCGCCAATGGGTGGACTGAAGCTTTCTTT. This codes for CASSANGWTEAFF.

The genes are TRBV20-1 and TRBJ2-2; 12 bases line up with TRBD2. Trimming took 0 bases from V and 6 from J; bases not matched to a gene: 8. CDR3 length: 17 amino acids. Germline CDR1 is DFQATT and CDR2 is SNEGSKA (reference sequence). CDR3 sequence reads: CSARDPRLAGEAGELFF. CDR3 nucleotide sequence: TGCAGTGCTAGAGATCCCCGACTAGCGGGAGAGGCCGGGGAGCTGTTTTTT.

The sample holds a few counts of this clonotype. DNA of the CDR3: TGCAGCCTAAGGACGAGCGATGGCTACACCTTC. It codes for CSLRTSDGYTF. The V gene is TRBV29-1, the J gene TRBJ1-2; no clear D gene. Germline V lookup: CDR1 SQVTM, CDR2 ANQGSEA. V lost 8 bases to trimming and J lost 6 bases, with 13 bases between them. CDR3 length equals 11 residues.

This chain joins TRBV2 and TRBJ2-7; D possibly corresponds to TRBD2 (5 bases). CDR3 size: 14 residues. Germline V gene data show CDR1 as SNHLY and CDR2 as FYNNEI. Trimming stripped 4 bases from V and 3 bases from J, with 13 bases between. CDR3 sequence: CASSAGPRGYEQYF. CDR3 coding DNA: TGTGCCAGCAGTGCGGGCCCTCGGGGCTACGAGCAGTACTTC.

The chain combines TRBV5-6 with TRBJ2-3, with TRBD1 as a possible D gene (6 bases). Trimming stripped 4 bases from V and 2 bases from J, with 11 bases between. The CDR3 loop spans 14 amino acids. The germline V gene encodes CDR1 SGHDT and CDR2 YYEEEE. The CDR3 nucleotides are TGTGCCAGCAGCGTGGACAGACTCACAGATACGCAGTATTTT. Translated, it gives CASSVDRLTDTQYF. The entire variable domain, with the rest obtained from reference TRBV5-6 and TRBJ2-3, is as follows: DAGVTQSPTHLIKTRGQQVTLRCSPKSGHDTVSWYQQALGQGPQFIFQYYEEEERQRGNFPDRFSGHQFPNYSSELNVNALLLGDSALYLCASSVDRLTDTQYFGPGTRLTVL.

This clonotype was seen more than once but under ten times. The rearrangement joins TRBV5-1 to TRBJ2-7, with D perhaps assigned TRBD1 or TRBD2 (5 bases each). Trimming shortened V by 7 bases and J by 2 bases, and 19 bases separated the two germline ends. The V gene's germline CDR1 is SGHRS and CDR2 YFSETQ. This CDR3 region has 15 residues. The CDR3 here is CASGTGTTSPYEQYF. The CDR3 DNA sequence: TGCGCCAGCGGCACCGGGACCACTTCCCCCTACGAGCAGTACTTC.

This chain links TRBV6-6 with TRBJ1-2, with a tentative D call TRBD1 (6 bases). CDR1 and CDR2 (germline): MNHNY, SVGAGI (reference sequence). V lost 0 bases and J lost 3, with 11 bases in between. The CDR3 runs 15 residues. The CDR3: CASSYSRGFDYGYTF. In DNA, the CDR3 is TGTGCCAGCAGTTACTCCAGGGGATTTGACTATGGCTACACCTTC.

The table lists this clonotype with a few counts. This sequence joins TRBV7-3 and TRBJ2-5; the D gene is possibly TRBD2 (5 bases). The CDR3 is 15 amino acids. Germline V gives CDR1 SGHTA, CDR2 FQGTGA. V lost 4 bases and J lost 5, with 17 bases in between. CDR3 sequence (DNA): TGTGCCAGCAGCTCCCGCCCAGCGGACCTCGAGACCCAGTACTTC. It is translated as CASSSRPADLETQYF.

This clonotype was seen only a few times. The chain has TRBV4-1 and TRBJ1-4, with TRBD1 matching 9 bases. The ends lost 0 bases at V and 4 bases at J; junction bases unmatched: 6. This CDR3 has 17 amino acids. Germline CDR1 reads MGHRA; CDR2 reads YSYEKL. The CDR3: CASSQETQGAGNEKLFF. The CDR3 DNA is TGCGCCAGCAGCCAAGAAACACAGGGGGCAGGTAATGAAAAACTGTTTTTT.

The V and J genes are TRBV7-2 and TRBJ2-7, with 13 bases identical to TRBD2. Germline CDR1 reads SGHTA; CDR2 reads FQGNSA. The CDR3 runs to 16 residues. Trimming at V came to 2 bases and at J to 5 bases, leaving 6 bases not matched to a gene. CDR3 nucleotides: TGTGCCAGCAGCTTACAACTAGCGGGAGGGCCCGACGAGCAGTACTTC. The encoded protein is CASSLQLAGGPDEQYF.

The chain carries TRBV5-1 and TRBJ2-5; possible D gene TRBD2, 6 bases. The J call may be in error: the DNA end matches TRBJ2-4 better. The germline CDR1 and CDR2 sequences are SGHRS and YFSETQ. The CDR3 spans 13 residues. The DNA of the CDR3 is TGCGCCAGCAGGCAGGAGGGCCGCAACATTCAGTACTTC. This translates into CASRQEGRNIQYF.

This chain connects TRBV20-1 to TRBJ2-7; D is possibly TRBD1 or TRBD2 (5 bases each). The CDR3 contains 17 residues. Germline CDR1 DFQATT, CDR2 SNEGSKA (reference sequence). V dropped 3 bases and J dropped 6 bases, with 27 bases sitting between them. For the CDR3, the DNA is TGCAGTGCTAGGGAATGGGAGTGGACGGGACCAGGAGGCGAGCAGTACTTC. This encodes CSAREWEWTGPGGEQYF.

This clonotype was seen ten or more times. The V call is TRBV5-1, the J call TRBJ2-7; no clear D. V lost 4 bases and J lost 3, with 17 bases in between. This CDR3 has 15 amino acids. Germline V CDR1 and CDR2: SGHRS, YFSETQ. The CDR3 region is CASSTYAGHFYEQYF. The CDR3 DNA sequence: TGCGCCAGCAGCACCTATGCTGGGCATTTCTACGAGCAGTACTTC.

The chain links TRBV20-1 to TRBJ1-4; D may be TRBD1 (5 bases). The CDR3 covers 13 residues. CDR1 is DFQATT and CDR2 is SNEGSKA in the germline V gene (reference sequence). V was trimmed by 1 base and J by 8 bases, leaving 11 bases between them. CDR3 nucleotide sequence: TGCAGTGCTAGAGCCCCGGGGGTAGAAAAACTGTTTTTT. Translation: CSARAPGVEKLFF.

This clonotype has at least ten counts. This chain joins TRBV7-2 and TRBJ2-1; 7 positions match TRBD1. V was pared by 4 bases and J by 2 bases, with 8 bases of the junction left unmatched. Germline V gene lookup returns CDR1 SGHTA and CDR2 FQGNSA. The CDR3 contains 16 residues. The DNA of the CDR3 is TGTGCCAGCAGCTCACCGACAGGGTTCACCTACAATGAGCAGTTCTTC. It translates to CASSSPTGFTYNEQFF.

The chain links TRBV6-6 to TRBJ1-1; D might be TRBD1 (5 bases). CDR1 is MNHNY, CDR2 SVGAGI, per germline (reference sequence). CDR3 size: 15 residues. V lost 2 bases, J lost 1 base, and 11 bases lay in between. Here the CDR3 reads CASSYRAGSNTEAFF. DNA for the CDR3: TGTGCCAGCAGTTACAGGGCAGGGTCGAACACTGAAGCTTTCTTT.

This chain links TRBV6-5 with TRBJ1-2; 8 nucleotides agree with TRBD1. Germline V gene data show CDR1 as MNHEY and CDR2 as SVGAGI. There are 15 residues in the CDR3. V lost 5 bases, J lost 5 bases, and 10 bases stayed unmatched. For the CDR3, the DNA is TGTGCCAGCAGTCCTTGGACAGGGTCTGGGTATGGCTACACCTTC. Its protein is CASSPWTGSGYGYTF.

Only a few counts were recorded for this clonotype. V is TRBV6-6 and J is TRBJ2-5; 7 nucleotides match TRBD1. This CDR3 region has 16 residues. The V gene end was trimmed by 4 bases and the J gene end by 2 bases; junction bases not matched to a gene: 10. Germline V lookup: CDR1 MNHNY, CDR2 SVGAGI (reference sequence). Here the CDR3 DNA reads TGTGCCAGCAGTTCCCAAGACAGGGTACCTCAAGAGACCCAGTACTTC. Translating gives CASSSQDRVPQETQYF.

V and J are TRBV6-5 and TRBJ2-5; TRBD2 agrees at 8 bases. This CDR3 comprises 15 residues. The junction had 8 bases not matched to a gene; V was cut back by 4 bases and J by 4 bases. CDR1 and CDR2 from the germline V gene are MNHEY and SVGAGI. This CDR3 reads CASSSTSGQAETQYF. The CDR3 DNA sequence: TGTGCCAGCAGTTCCACTAGCGGACAAGCAGAGACCCAGTACTTC.

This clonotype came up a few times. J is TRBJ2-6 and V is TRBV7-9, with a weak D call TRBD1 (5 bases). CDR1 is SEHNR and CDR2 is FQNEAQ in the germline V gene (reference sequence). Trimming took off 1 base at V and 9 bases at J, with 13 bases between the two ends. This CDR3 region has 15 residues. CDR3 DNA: TGTGCCAGCAGCTTAGGTCAGGGTATGGTCAACGTCCTGACTTTC. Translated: CASSLGQGMVNVLTF.

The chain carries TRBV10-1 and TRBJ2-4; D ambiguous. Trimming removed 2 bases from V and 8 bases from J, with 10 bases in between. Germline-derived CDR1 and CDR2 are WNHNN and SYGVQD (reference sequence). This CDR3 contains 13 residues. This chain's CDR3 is CASSETGWDIQYF. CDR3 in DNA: TGCGCCAGCAGTGAGACCGGTTGGGACATTCAGTACTTC.

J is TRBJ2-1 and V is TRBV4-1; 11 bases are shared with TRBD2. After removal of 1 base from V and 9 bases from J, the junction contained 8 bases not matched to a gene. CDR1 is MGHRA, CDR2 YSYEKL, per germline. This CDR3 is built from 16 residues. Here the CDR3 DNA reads TGCGCCAGCAGCCAAGGGGTTAGCGGGAGGGCCGGTGAGCAGTTCTTC. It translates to CASSQGVSGRAGEQFF.

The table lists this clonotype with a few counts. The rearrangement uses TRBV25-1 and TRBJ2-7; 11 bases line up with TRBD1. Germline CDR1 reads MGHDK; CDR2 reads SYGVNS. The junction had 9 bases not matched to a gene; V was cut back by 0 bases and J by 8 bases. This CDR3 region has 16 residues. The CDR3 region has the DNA TGTGCCAGCAGTGAATATATCTCGGGACAGGGGGGGAAGCAGTACTTC. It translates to CASSEYISGQGGKQYF.

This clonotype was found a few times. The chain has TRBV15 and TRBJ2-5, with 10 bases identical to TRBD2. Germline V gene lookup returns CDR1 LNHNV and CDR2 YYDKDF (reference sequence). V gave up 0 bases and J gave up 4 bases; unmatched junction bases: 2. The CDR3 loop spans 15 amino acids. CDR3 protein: CATSRESSGRETQYF. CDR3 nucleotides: TGTGCCACCAGCAGAGAGTCTAGCGGGAGAGAGACCCAGTACTTC.